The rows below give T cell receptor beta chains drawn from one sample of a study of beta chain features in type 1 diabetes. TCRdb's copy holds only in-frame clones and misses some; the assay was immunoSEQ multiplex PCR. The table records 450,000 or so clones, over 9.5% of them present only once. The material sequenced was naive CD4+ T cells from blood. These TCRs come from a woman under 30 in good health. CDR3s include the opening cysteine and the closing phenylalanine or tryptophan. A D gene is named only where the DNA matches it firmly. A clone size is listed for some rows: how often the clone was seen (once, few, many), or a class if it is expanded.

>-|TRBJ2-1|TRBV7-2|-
CASSSIGLTRRLNNEQFF
TGTGCCAGCAGCTCAATCGGGTTAACCAGGCGCCTCAACAATGAGCAGTTCTTC
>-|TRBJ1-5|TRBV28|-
CASSYRAQPQHF
TGTGCCAGCAGTTACAGAGCGCAGCCCCAGCATTTT
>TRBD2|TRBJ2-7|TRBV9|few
CASGTSGYEQYF
TGTGCCAGCGGGACTAGCGGCTACGAGCAGTACTTC
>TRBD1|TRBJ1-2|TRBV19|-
CASSQGQNYGYTF
TGTGCCAGTAGCCAGGGACAGAACTATGGCTACACCTTC
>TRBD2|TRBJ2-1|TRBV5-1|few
CASSLDLRLADYNEQFF
TGCGCCAGCAGCTTGGATTTACGACTAGCGGATTACAATGAGCAGTTCTTC
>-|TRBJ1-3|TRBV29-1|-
CSVDNGASGNTIYF
TGCAGCGTTGATAACGGGGCGTCAGGAAACACCATATATTTT
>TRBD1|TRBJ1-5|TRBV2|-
CASRPAGGQPQHF
TGTGCCAGCAGGCCCGCAGGGGGTCAGCCCCAGCATTTT
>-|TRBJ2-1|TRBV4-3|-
CASSQPFRRNEQFF
TGCGCCAGCAGCCAGCCATTTCGGAGGAATGAGCAGTTCTTC
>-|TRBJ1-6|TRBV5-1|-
CASSLAGNSPLHF
TGCGCCAGCAGCTTGGCGGGGAATTCACCCCTCCACTTT
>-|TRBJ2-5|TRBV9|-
CASSPTGGRETQYF
TGTGCCAGCAGCCCCACTGGGGGCCGGGAGACCCAGTACTTC
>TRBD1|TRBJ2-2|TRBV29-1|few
CSVRQGNTGELFF
TGCAGCGTACGACAGGGAAACACCGGGGAGCTGTTTTTT
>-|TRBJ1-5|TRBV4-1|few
CASSQGRISNQPQHF
TGCGCCAGCAGCCAAGGCCGGATTAGCAATCAGCCCCAGCATTTT
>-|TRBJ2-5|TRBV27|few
CASSPDPAPGAQYF
TGTGCCAGCAGTCCAGACCCCGCACCTGGGGCCCAGTACTTC
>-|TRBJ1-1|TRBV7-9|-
CASSLVQGDTEAFF
TGTGCCAGCAGCTTAGTTCAGGGAGACACTGAAGCTTTCTTT
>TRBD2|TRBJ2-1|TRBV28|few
CASSSTSSGGAGIQFF
TGTGCCAGCAGTTCCACCTCTAGCGGGGGGGCCGGTATCCAGTTCTTC
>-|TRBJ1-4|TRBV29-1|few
CSVEGVVDEKLFF
TGCAGCGTTGAAGGGGTGGTCGATGAAAAACTGTTTTTT
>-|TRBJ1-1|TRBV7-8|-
CAGRTSLNTEAFF
TGTGCCGGCAGAACATCCCTGAACACTGAAGCTTTCTTT
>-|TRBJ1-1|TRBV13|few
CASSLNGNLNTEAFF
TGTGCCAGCAGCCTTAACGGGAATTTAAACACTGAAGCTTTCTTT
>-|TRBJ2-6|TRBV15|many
CATSRVRSSGANVLTF
TGTGCCACCAGCAGGGTACGGAGCTCTGGGGCCAACGTCCTGACTTTC
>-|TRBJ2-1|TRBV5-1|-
CASRMAAYNEQFF
TGCGCCAGCAGGATGGCAGCATACAATGAGCAGTTCTTC
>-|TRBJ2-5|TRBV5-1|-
CASGPLGTQYF
TGCGCCAGCGGGCCGCTGGGGACCCAGTACTTC